This is a list of T cell receptor beta chains from one sample in a study of blood T cell repertoires in COVID-19. TCRdb's copy holds only in-frame clones and misses some; the assay was immunoSEQ multiplex PCR. The sample records about 160,000 clones, approximately 81% being singletons. Sequencing input: peripheral blood. These TCRs come from a woman aged 45-65 years with COVID-19, enrolled during active disease. Both conserved end residues are part of each CDR3.

CDR3 protein	J gene	V gene
CASSVLADSYNEQFF	TRBJ2-1	TRBV4-2
CATSDALGAGDTDTQYF	TRBJ2-3	TRBV24-1
CAIRRDIGETQYF	TRBJ2-5	TRBV10-3
CASSLTGGQDEQFF	TRBJ2-1	TRBV19
CSVEEQGPEAFF	TRBJ1-1	TRBV29-1
CASSNPTGHEQFF	TRBJ2-1	TRBV7-2
CASNPGQATYEQYF	TRBJ2-7	TRBV6-5
CASSELGTSGGALTGELFF	TRBJ2-2	TRBV2
CASSQGLAGGKETQYF	TRBJ2-5	TRBV6-6
CAWSVLDRAGEQYF	TRBJ2-7	TRBV30
CASSILGQPNEKLFF	TRBJ1-4	TRBV19
CASSFRGGGEQYF	TRBJ2-7	TRBV5-4
CASSRVGTEAFF	TRBJ1-1	TRBV2
CASSLRTTYEQYF	TRBJ2-7	TRBV27
CAISLTGFTDTQYF	TRBJ2-3	TRBV10-3
CASSLGTSGGPFSYEQYF	TRBJ2-7	TRBV5-4
CATDSGTSVYF	TRBJ2-3	TRBV10-3
CASSPPDRGNTIYF	TRBJ1-3	TRBV3-1/TRBV3-2
CASGRPGIAEAFF	TRBJ1-1	TRBV12-3/TRBV12-4
CASRDSNTGELFF	TRBJ2-2	TRBV6-5
CASSLQGSEQYF	TRBJ2-7	TRBV9
CATGERKQPQHF	TRBJ1-5	TRBV6-5
CASSSSSGSSYEQYF	TRBJ2-7	TRBV18
CASSQDLGRAAYNEQFF	TRBJ2-1	TRBV3-1/TRBV3-2
CASKTKFLTLERGSTDTQYF	TRBJ2-3	TRBV27
CASGLVRASGGLKTGELFF	TRBJ2-2	TRBV12-5
CASSLVGGVGNTIYF	TRBJ1-3	TRBV7-8
CATSDPSEGANEQFF	TRBJ2-1	TRBV24-1
CSVGGGYQETQYF	TRBJ2-5	TRBV29-1
CASSPGGAETQYF	TRBJ2-5	TRBV18
CASSHQGFVGEKLFF	TRBJ1-4	TRBV13
CASTGQVNTEAFF	TRBJ1-1	TRBV6-5
CASSPGTGANYGYTF	TRBJ1-2	TRBV5-8
CASSLVWDRVDEQYF	TRBJ2-7	TRBV7-2
CASSLGTRGQGGELFF	TRBJ2-2	TRBV3-1/TRBV3-2
CATSRDRSEETQYF	TRBJ2-5	TRBV15
CASSPGQANSPLHF	TRBJ1-6	TRBV7-9
CSTQKYNEQFF	TRBJ2-1	TRBV20-1
CASSLSGGARNEQFF	TRBJ2-1	TRBV28
CASSNGGVDEQYF	TRBJ2-7	TRBV27
CASSVMALAGVQDTQYF	TRBJ2-3	TRBV6-1
CASSRAGQSTDTQYF	TRBJ2-3	TRBV7-6
CASSLGGGALSYEQYF	TRBJ2-7	TRBV9
CASSPGQGGPFGQFF	TRBJ2-1	TRBV18
CAWSVSRGGRYGYTF	TRBJ1-2	TRBV30
CASWGANTGELFF	TRBJ2-2	TRBV12-3/TRBV12-4
CASSSPVDEKLFF	TRBJ1-4	TRBV6-5
CASSEWSRQSDNSPLHF	TRBJ1-6	TRBV6-2/TRBV6-3
CASSGGTSGPYEQYF	TRBJ2-7	TRBV7-6
CASSQGQGMNTEAFF	TRBJ1-1	TRBV18
CATIRENYGYTF	TRBJ1-2	TRBV10-2
CASSFGIQETQYF	TRBJ2-5	TRBV11-1
CASTPPRQTVKYGYTF	TRBJ1-2	TRBV11-2
CASSLSGPSTDTQYF	TRBJ2-3	TRBV3-1/TRBV3-2
CASSEVELAGELFF	TRBJ2-2	TRBV10-2